This TCR beta chain is drawn from a study of blood T cell repertoires in COVID-19. Study details: Sources were T cells, B-cell-depleted T cells, or PBMCs; the material itself was cDNA or gDNA.

This CDR3 is built from 14 residues. Trimming shortened V by 1 base and J by 2 bases, and 8 bases separated the two germline ends. In germline, CDR1 is LGHDT, CDR2 YNNKEL (reference sequence). Per the study methods: Reference gene primers were amplified, and this amplification served to estimate nucleated cell counts. The data were produced by immunoSEQ multiplex PCR, yet TCRdb's version contains in-frame clones alone and is incomplete. V and J calls plus clone size are reproduced from that table; the DNA served to infer D and trimming. The table records hundreds of thousands of clones, roughly 92% of them present only once. During active infection, Seattle patients enrolled and were then monitored through disease. This clone has only a few counts.

The sample consisted of peripheral blood. This sequence was found in a man in his 60s with COVID-19, enrolled during active disease. J is TRBJ1-2 and V is TRBV3-1 (or the pseudogene TRBV3-2); D is uncertain. The CDR3 is CASSQAGQNYGYTF. The CDR3 nucleotides read TGTGCCAGCAGCCAAGCTGGGCAGAACTATGGCTACACCTTC.